This TCR beta chain was recorded in a study of identical twins. Overall study findings and caveats: The models systematically underestimated how much out-of-frame TCR alpha was shared in monozygotic twins. Insertions were fewer in abundant cord blood beta clonotypes, whereas memory repertoires showed none of this pattern. Out-of-frame alpha sequences common to twins were enriched for low generation probability.

This CDR3 is 14 amino acids long. The V end lost 4 bases, the J end lost 8 bases, and 15 bases lay between the germline ends. Per germline, CDR1 SGHNT and CDR2 YENEEA. Via MiXCR, TCRdb re-called the 5' RACE reads, giving one row per CDR3 protein. The sample includes more than 650,000 distinct CDR3 sequences, around 6% of them seen just once. All donors were healthy, and all were Caucasian. Points on this clonotype: Antigen: not known.

The TCR originated in a young man in good health. This chain links TRBV11-3 with TRBJ2-1; D may match TRBD1 or TRBD2 (6 bases each). The specimen sequenced was naive T cells sorted from blood. The CDR3 DNA reads as TGTGCCAGCAGCTCCAATACAGGGAGGCATGAGCAGTTCTTC. This translates into CASSSNTGRHEQFF.